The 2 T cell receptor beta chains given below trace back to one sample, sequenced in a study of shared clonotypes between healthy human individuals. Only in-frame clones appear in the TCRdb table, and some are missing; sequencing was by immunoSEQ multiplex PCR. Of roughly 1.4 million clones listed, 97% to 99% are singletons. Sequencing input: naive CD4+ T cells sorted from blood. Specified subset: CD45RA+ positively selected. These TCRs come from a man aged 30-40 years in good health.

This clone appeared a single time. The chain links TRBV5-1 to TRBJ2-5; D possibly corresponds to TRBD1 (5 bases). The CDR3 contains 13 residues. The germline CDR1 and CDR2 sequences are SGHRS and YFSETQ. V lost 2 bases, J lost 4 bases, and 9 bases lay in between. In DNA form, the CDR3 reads TGCGCCAGCAGCTTACAGGACGGAGAGACCCAGTACTTC. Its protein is CASSLQDGETQYF.

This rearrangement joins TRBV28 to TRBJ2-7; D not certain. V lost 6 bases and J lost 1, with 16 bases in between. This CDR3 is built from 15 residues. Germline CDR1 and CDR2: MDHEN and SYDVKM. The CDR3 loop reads CASSPELAGSYEQYF. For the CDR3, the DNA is TGTGCCAGCAGCCCCGAATTAGCAGGATCCTACGAGCAGTACTTC.